These T cell receptor beta chains were read from a single sample in a study of blood T cells in healthy people across ages. TCRdb used MiXCR to reprocess the 5' RACE reads, holding one entry per CDR3 protein. This sample has 700,000 to 800,000 distinct CDR3 sequences, with roughly 43% found just once. Sequenced: blood. The receptors originated from a woman aged 55-75 years in good health. Both conserved end residues are part of each CDR3. D genes are given only for firm matches. Clone size is stated in some rows and not others, as once, few, many or a class when expanded.

v_call	d_call	clone_size	cdr3_length	j_call	cdr3_aa	cdr3_nt
TRBV10-1	.	few	15	TRBJ2-1	CASSDGGLSYNEQFF	TGCGCCAGCAGTGACGGGGGACTGTCCTACAATGAGCAGTTCTTC
TRBV6-5	.	few	15	TRBJ2-1	CASSPRDPTYNEQFF	TGTGCCAGCAGTCCACGGGACCCGACCTACAATGAGCAGTTCTTC
TRBV7-9	TRBD2	.	18	TRBJ2-5	CASNLYRVGLASQETQYF	TGTGCCAGCAATTTATACCGGGTGGGACTAGCTTCTCAAGAGACCCAGTACTTC
TRBV6-5	.	.	14	TRBJ2-3	CASSSVHRADTQYF	TGTGCCAGCAGTTCCGTCCACAGGGCCGATACGCAGTATTTT
TRBV11-2	.	.	14	TRBJ2-4	CASRPGLAKNIQYF	TGTGCCAGCAGGCCGGGATTAGCCAAAAACATTCAGTACTTC
TRBV5-1	.	few	13	TRBJ2-5	CASSGNSEETQYF	TGCGCCAGCAGCGGAAACAGTGAAGAGACCCAGTACTTC
TRBV11-3	.	few	16	TRBJ2-1	CASSPRRGGLGNEQFF	TGTGCCAGCAGCCCTCGGCGGGGCGGCCTCGGTAATGAGCAGTTCTTC
TRBV18	TRBD2	many	17	TRBJ2-7	CASSPPTSGRARYEQYF	TGTGCCAGCTCACCACCTACTAGCGGGAGGGCCCGGTACGAGCAGTACTTC
TRBV6-2/TRBV6-3	.	few	15	TRBJ2-7	CASKVGGDGYNEQYF	TGTGCCAGCAAGGTCGGGGGAGATGGATACAATGAGCAGTACTTC
TRBV5-1	.	.	16	TRBJ2-7	CASSPSERALAYEQYF	TGCGCCAGCAGTCCTAGCGAGAGGGCCCTAGCCTACGAGCAGTACTTC
TRBV6-2/TRBV6-3	.	.	12	TRBJ1-1	CASSYWPGEAFF	TGTGCCAGCAGTTACTGGCCAGGGGAAGCTTTCTTT
TRBV12-3/TRBV12-4	TRBD2	many	14	TRBJ2-1	CASTLSLAGGEQFF	TGTGCCAGCACCCTGAGCTTAGCGGGAGGTGAGCAGTTCTTC
TRBV24-1	.	few	13	TRBJ2-7	CATSDPLAHEQYF	TGTGCCACCAGTGATCCGCTAGCGCACGAGCAGTACTTC
TRBV6-5	.	.	15	TRBJ2-4	CASSPGELGKNIQYF	TGTGCCAGCAGCCCTGGGGAGTTGGGCAAAAACATTCAGTACTTC
TRBV6-2/TRBV6-3	.	few	19	TRBJ2-6	CASSYRLGEAHSGANVLTF	TGTGCCAGCAGTTATCGCTTAGGGGAAGCCCACTCTGGGGCCAACGTCCTGACTTTC
TRBV29-1	TRBD2	few	12	TRBJ2-7	CSVASGSYEQYF	TGCAGCGTTGCTAGCGGTTCCTACGAGCAGTACTTC
TRBV5-1	.	.	14	TRBJ2-1	CASRSSGGANEQFF	TGCGCCAGCAGATCTAGTGGGGGGGCGAATGAGCAGTTCTTC
TRBV7-3	TRBD1	.	14	TRBJ2-2	CASSGQGVNGELFF	TGTGCCAGCAGCGGACAGGGAGTCAACGGGGAGCTGTTTTTT
TRBV6-2/TRBV6-3	.	many	15	TRBJ2-5	CASSYSWQGGETQYF	TGTGCCAGCAGTTACTCGTGGCAGGGTGGAGAGACCCAGTACTTC
TRBV20-1	.	.	17	TRBJ1-6	CSAPSTGGSPYNSPLHF	TGCAGTGCACCCTCTACCGGGGGGTCCCCCTATAATTCACCCCTCCACTTT
TRBV7-7	.	few	13	TRBJ2-2	CASSAGNTGELFF	TGTGCCAGCAGTGCGGGGAACACCGGGGAGCTGTTTTTT
TRBV28	TRBD1	.	13	TRBJ1-4	CASSHSTGEKLFF	TGTGCCAGCAGTCACTCGACAGGGGAAAAACTGTTTTTT
TRBV20-1	TRBD1	.	14	TRBJ1-5	CSARDRVDNQPQHF	TGCAGTGCTAGGGACAGGGTAGACAATCAGCCCCAGCATTTT
TRBV12-3/TRBV12-4	TRBD2	few	14	TRBJ2-7	CASNPGLAAGEQYF	TGTGCCAGCAACCCGGGACTAGCGGCTGGTGAGCAGTACTTC
TRBV7-9	.	.	13	TRBJ1-4	CASSLMGMEKLFF	TGTGCCAGCAGCTTAATGGGGATGGAAAAACTGTTTTTT
TRBV11-2	TRBD2	.	17	TRBJ2-3	CASSPRAGGQGTDTQYF	TGTGCCAGCAGTCCGAGGGCGGGGGGTCAAGGCACAGATACGCAGTATTTT
TRBV7-6	TRBD2	.	16	TRBJ2-7	CACSSTGTRNQYEQYF	TGTGCCTGCAGCTCGACCGGGACTAGGAACCAATACGAGCAGTACTTC
TRBV7-9	.	.	13	TRBJ1-1	CASSLELDTEAFF	TGTGCCAGCAGCTTAGAACTGGACACTGAAGCTTTCTTT
TRBV20-1	TRBD1	.	16	TRBJ2-7	CSARKGGQVFRYEQYF	TGCAGTGCTAGGAAAGGGGGACAGGTTTTTCGCTACGAGCAGTACTTC
TRBV5-1	.	.	15	TRBJ2-3	CASSLGAYSTDTQYF	TGCGCCAGCAGCTTGGGGGCCTACAGCACAGATACGCAGTATTTT
TRBV27	TRBD1	few	13	TRBJ2-7	CASSFGTAHEQYF	TGTGCCAGCAGTTTTGGGACAGCTCACGAGCAGTACTTC
TRBV7-6	TRBD2	few	17	TRBJ2-5	CASSLTWTSGVQESQYF	TGTGCCAGCAGCCTGACATGGACTAGCGGGGTCCAAGAGAGCCAGTACTTC
TRBV4-2	TRBD2	few	20	TRBJ2-5	CASSQEPGTSGSTVRETQYF	TGTGCCAGCAGCCAAGAACCCGGGACTAGCGGGAGCACCGTAAGGGAGACCCAGTACTTC
TRBV28	TRBD1	.	15	TRBJ1-1	CASSSSGQGQREAFF	TGTGCCAGCAGTTCTAGTGGACAGGGGCAAAGGGAAGCTTTCTTT
TRBV7-2	.	.	12	TRBJ1-4	CASRQPNEKLFF	TGTGCCTCAAGACAGCCGAATGAAAAACTGTTTTTT
TRBV10-3	TRBD1	.	15	TRBJ2-5	CAISDRDRGLETQYF	TGTGCCATCAGTGACCGGGACAGGGGGTTGGAGACCCAGTACTTC
TRBV6-5	.	.	17	TRBJ2-5	CASSYSRDSKSQETQYF	TGTGCCAGCAGTTACTCCAGGGATAGCAAGAGCCAAGAGACCCAGTACTTC
TRBV20-1	TRBD2	few	15	TRBJ2-1	CSASPQAGADNEQFF	TGCAGTGCTAGTCCACAAGCGGGAGCAGACAATGAGCAGTTCTTC
TRBV27	.	.	15	TRBJ1-6	CASSARTATNSPLHF	TGTGCCAGCAGTGCAAGGACAGCCACAAATTCACCCCTCCACTTT
TRBV7-2	.	.	14	TRBJ2-7	CASSFTGKGYEQYF	TGTGCCAGCAGCTTTACGGGTAAAGGCTACGAGCAGTACTTC
TRBV7-2	.	few	16	TRBJ2-7	CASSTARGGGSYEQYF	TGTGCCAGCAGCACGGCCAGGGGAGGGGGATCCTACGAGCAGTACTTC
TRBV12-3/TRBV12-4	.	.	12	TRBJ2-7	CASSYRTYEQYF	TGTGCCAGCAGTTACCGGACCTACGAGCAGTACTTC
TRBV5-1	TRBD2	many	15	TRBJ2-3	CASSHGTTMRDTQYF	TGCGCCAGCAGCCACGGGACTACCATGAGGGATACGCAGTATTTT
TRBV7-6	.	.	14	TRBJ2-5	CASSLNVAGLEQYF	TGTGCCAGCAGCTTAAACGTTGCGGGTCTTGAGCAGTACTTC
TRBV3-1	.	few	14	TRBJ2-1	CASSLRDGHNEQFF	TGTGCCAGCAGCCTCCGGGACGGACACAATGAGCAGTTCTTC
TRBV6-5	TRBD2	few	16	TRBJ2-1	CASSYAKRGPSDEQFF	TGTGCCAGCAGTTACGCGAAGCGGGGACCCTCGGATGAGCAGTTCTTC
TRBV3-1	TRBD2	.	15	TRBJ2-7	CASSQTGTSSHEQYF	TGTGCCAGCAGCCAAACCGGGACTAGCTCCCACGAGCAGTACTTC
TRBV28	TRBD1	.	15	TRBJ1-4	CASRIDRGGIEKLFF	TGTGCCAGCAGGATAGACAGGGGCGGTATTGAAAAACTGTTTTTT
TRBV7-2	.	few	16	TRBJ1-5	CASSLGFGRTNQPQHF	TGTGCCAGCAGCTTAGGTTTCGGCAGAACCAATCAGCCCCAGCATTTT
TRBV27	.	.	13	TRBJ2-5	CASSFLWGKTQYF	TGTGCCAGCAGTTTTTTGTGGGGAAAGACCCAGTACTTC
TRBV29-1	.	.	15	TRBJ2-1	CSVRQQLGFYNEQFF	TGCAGCGTCAGGCAGCAGTTAGGTTTCTACAATGAGCAGTTCTTC
TRBV4-3	.	.	15	TRBJ2-1	CASSQGWTEYNEQFF	TGCGCCAGCAGCCAAGGGTGGACGGAGTACAATGAGCAGTTCTTC